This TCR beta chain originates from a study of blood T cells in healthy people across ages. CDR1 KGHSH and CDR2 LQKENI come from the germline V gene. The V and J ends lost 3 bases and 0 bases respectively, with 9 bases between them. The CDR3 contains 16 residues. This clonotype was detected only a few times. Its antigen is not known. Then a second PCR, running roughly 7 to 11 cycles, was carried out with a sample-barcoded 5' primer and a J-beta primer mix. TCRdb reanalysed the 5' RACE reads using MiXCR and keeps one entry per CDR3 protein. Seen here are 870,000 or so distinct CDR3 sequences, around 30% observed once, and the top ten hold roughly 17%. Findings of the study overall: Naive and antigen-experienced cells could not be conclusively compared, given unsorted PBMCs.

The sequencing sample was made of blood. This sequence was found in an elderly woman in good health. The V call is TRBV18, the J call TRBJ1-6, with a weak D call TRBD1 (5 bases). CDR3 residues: CASSPSGTSYNSPLHF. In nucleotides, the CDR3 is TGTGCCAGCTCACCCTCAGGGACCTCCTATAATTCACCCCTCCACTTT.